This note documents a single T cell receptor beta chain sequence. Antigen specificity is unknown. This sample was included in a study of OX40 agonist ivuxolimab in advanced cancers. As for the study in general: Each patient was given ivuxolimab into a vein every 2 weeks, at 0.01 to 10 mg/kg. Findings and caveats of the study: Nonresponders included some who also had low normalized T-cell clonal expansion. Near-lowest levels of clonal expansion characterized partial responders at 0.1-3.0 mg/kg.

Individuals having autoimmune disease history or systemic immunosuppression were not enrolled. Assay used: immunoSEQ multiplex PCR; TCRdb lists only in-frame clones, some missing. The sample includes 55,000 to 65,000 clones, about 85% seen only once; the top ten take 3% to 4%. This TCR was sampled from an adult with an advanced solid tumor such as melanoma, head and neck, liver or kidney cancer. The sequenced sample was CD4+ or CD8+ T cells sorted from blood, obtained in a trial of the OX40 agonist ivuxolimab.

The CDR3 region is CASSSNSGAVSEQYF. The CDR3 DNA reads as TGTGCCAGCAGCTCGAATAGCGGGGCCGTTTCCGAGCAGTACTTC. V usage is TRBV5-6 and J usage is TRBJ2-7; 8 bases match TRBD2. The CDR3 runs 15 residues. Looked up from germline, CDR1 is SGHDT and CDR2 is YYEEEE. V lost 3 bases to trimming and J lost 6 bases; unmatched junction nucleotides: 11.